The entry below describes one T cell receptor (beta chain). No antigen is known for it. Viral peptide pool expansion of antigen-specific CD4+ T cells preceded sequencing in the ViraFEST assay. CD4+ T cell isolation took place after less than 13 days of culture. Nucleocapsid antibody tests were negative, and the vaccine recipients had no prior SARS-CoV-2 infection. The CDR3 extends over 11 amino acids. V was shortened by 3 bases and J by 10 bases, with 10 bases between the two germline ends. Germline V gene lookup returns CDR1 GTSNPN and CDR2 SVGIG (reference sequence). Assay used: immunoSEQ multiplex PCR; TCRdb lists only in-frame clones, some missing. Among around 63,000 clones listed, roughly 76% were seen once. This entry belongs to a study of vaccination effects on CD4 cells after COVID-19.

J is TRBJ1-3 and V is TRBV30; unclear D gene. The receptor was isolated from a human donor who received a COVID-19 vaccine. The material was CD4+ T cells from PBMCs cultured with HCoV-OC43 spike peptides, obtained before COVID-19 vaccination. Subset given: HCoV-OC43 spike overlapping peptide pool stimulation. The CDR3 sequence: CAWREGWTIYF. DNA for the CDR3: TGTGCCTGGAGGGAGGGATGGACCATATATTTT.